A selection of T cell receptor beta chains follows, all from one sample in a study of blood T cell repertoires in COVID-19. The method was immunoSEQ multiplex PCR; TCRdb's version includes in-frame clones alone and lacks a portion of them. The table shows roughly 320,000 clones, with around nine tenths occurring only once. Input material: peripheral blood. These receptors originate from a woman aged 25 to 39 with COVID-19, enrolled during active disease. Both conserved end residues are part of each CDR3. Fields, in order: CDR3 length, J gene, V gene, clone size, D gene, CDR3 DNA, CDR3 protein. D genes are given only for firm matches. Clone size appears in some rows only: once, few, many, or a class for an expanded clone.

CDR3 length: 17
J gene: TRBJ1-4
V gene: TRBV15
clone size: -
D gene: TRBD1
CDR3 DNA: TGTGCCACCAGCAGAGATCTGAGAGGGGGCACTAATGAAAAACTGTTTTTT
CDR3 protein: CATSRDLRGGTNEKLFF

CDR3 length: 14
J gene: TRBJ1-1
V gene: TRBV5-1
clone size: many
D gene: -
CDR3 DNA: TGCGCCAGCAGCGAAGACGGGGGGCACACTGAAGCTTTCTTT
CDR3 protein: CASSEDGGHTEAFF

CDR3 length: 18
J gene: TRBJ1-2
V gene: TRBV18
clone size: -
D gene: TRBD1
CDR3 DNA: TGTGCCAGCTCACCCGAAATCCCGGGACAGGGAACGAACTATGGCTACACCTTC
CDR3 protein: CASSPEIPGQGTNYGYTF

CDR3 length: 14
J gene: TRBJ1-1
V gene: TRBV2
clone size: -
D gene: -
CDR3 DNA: TGTGCCAGCAGTGTCCAGGTGATGAACACTGAAGCTTTCTTT
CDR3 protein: CASSVQVMNTEAFF

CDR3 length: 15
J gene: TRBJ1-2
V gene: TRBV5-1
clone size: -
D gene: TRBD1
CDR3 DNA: TGCGCCAGCAGCTTGCCTTCTGGACAGGGCGCGGGCTACACCTTC
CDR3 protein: CASSLPSGQGAGYTF

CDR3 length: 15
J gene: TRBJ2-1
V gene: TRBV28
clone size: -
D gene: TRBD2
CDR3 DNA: TGTGCCAGCAGTTTATACGGGGGGGCTGGAAATGAGCAGTTCTTC
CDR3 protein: CASSLYGGAGNEQFF

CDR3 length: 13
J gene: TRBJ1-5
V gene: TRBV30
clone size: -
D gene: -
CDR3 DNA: TGTGCCTGGAGTCCAGGGTCCGAGCAGCCCCAGCATTTT
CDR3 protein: CAWSPGSEQPQHF

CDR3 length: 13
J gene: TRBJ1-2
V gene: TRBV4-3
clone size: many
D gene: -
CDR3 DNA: TGCGCCAGCAGCCAAGCGAACGGGTACGGCTACACCTTC
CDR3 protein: CASSQANGYGYTF

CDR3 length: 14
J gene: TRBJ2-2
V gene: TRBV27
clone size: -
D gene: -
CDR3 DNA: TGTGCCAGCAGTGTAAACAGGGACACCGGGGAGCTGTTTTTT
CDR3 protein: CASSVNRDTGELFF

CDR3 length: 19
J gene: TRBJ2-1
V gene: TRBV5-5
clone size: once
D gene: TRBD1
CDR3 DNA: TGTGCCAGCAGCTTCAAAGAGAACCGGGACAGGGGGCGTCGGAATGAGCAGTTCTTC
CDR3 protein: CASSFKENRDRGRRNEQFF

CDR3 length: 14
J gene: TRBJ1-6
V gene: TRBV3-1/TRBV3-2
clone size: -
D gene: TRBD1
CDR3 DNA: TGTGCCAGCAGCCCCACAGGGGGTGATTCACCCCTCCACTTT
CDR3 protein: CASSPTGGDSPLHF

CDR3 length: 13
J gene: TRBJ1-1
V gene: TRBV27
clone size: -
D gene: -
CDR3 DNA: TGTGCCAGCAGTCAGGAGGTGAACACTGAAGCTTTCTTT
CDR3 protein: CASSQEVNTEAFF

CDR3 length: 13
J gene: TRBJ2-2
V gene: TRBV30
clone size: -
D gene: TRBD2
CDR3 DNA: TGTGCCTTACCGGGAGGGGTTACCGGGGAGCTGTTTTTT
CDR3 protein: CALPGGVTGELFF

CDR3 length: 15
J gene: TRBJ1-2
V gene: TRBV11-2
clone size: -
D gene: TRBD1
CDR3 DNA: TGTGCCAGCAGACCGACTGGGACAGGGTCTTATGGCTACACCTTC
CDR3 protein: CASRPTGTGSYGYTF

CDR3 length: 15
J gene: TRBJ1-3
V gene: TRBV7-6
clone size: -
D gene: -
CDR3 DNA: TGTGCCAGCAGTTACGCGGGGGTTACTGGAAACACCATATATTTT
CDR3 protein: CASSYAGVTGNTIYF

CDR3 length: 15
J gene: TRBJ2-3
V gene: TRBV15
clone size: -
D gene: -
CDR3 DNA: TGTGCCACCAGCAGAGATGGCCAGGGTTGGGATACGCAGTATTTT
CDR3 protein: CATSRDGQGWDTQYF

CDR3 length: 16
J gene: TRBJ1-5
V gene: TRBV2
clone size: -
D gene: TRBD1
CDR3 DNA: TGTGCCAGCAGTGAAGCGCCAGGGGGTGGCAATCAGCCCCAGCATTTT
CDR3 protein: CASSEAPGGGNQPQHF

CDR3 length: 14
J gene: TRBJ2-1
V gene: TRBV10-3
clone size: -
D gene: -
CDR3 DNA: TGTGCCATCAGTGAGTTTGGGGGGTACAATGAGCAGTTCTTC
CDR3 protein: CAISEFGGYNEQFF

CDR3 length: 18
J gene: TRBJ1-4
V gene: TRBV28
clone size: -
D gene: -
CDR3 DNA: TGTGCCAGCAGTCCGGCCGGGATCCGGACGGGTGGCAATGAAAAACTGTTTTTT
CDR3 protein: CASSPAGIRTGGNEKLFF

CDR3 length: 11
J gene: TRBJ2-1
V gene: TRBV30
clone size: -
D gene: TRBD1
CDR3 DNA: TGTGCCTGGAGCCGTACAGGGGGGCAGTTCTTC
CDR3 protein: CAWSRTGGQFF

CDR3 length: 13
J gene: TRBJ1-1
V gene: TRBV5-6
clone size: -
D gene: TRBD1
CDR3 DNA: TGTGCCAGCAGCGGGACAGGGGCCACTGAAGCTTTCTTT
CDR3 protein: CASSGTGATEAFF

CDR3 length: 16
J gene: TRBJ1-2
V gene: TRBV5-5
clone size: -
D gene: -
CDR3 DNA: TGTGCCAGCAGCGCCCGGCAGGGTGGAGTTAACTATGGCTACACCTTC
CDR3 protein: CASSARQGGVNYGYTF

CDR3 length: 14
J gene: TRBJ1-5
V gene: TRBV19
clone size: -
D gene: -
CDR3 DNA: TGTGCCAGTAGCGTTTGGGACATAAATCAGCCCCAGCATTTT
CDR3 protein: CASSVWDINQPQHF

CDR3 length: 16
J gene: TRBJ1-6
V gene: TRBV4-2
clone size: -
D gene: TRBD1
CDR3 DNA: TGTGCCAGCAGCCAAGGTACAGGGGGAGATCCGACTACCCTCCACTTT
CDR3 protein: CASSQGTGGDPTTLHF

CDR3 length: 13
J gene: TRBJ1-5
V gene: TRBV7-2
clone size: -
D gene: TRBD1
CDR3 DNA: TGTGCCAGCAGCGCGGGACAGGGGGGAGCCCAGCATTTT
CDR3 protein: CASSAGQGGAQHF

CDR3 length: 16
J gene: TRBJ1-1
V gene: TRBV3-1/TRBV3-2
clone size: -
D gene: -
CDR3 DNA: TGTGCCAGCAGCCACAACTTCCCCAGGATAAACACTGAAGCTTTCTTT
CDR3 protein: CASSHNFPRINTEAFF

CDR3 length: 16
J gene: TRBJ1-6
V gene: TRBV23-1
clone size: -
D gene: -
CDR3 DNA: TGCGCCAGCAGTCAATCTTCACCGGGAAGGAATTCACCCCTCCACTTT
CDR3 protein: CASSQSSPGRNSPLHF

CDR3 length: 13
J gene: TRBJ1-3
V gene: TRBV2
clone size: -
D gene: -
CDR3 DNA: TGTGCCAGCATGGGGAGGCAGCTTAACACCATATATTTT
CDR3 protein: CASMGRQLNTIYF

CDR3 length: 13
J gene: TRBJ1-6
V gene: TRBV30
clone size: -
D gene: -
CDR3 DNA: TGTGCCACGTCCCAGGGCGCCGATTCACCCCTCCACTTT
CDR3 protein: CATSQGADSPLHF